The TCR beta chain described here comes from a study of blood T cell repertoires in COVID-19. Study-level information: From the United States, Italy and Spain came samples of acute and convalescent COVID-19. Nucleic acid was either cDNA or gDNA, and it came from T cells, B-cell-depleted T cells, or PBMCs.

Methods used by the authors: For nucleated cells, counts were estimated from reference gene primer amplification. Profiled with immunoSEQ multiplex PCR; TCRdb holds only in-frame clones, not every one. Clone size and V and J calls were adopted from that table, with D and trimming inferred from the DNA. The repertoire holds about 62,000 clones, around 74% seen once, with 5.5% to 7% in the top ten. Germline lookup yields CDR1 MNHEY and CDR2 SVGAGI. This CDR3 is 15 amino acids long. The J segment lost 4 bases and the V segment lost 6 bases, leaving 9 bases of the junction unmatched. Sequences were obtained from peripheral blood. This receptor was taken from a woman between 45 and 65 years old with active or convalescent COVID-19. The J gene is TRBJ1-2, the V gene TRBV6-5; 9 bases are shared with TRBD1. The CDR3 DNA sequence: TGTGCCAGCAGGGACCTCCCGGGACAGGGCTATGGCTACACCTTC. Encoded protein: CASRDLPGQGYGYTF.